This T cell receptor beta chain was captured by sequencing in a study of cytomegalovirus exposure and HLA in healthy donors. The study, taken as a whole, reports: As a later analysis showed, a missense DCLRE1C variant was linked to trimming of TCR beta V- and J-genes.

In regard to this clone: The antigen remains undetermined.

The CDR3 extends over 13 amino acids. Trimming took 2 bases from V and 4 from J, leaving 6 bases between them. Germline assignment: CDR1 MNHEY and CDR2 SVGAGI. Both 60 Vbeta primers and 13 Jbeta primers went into the PCR. This table comes from immunoSEQ multiplex PCR, and its TCRdb copy is limited to in-frame clones, with some not included. There are approximately 200,000 clones in the sample; roughly 74% occur only once, and 6% lies in the top ten. Sequenced material: PBMCs. This receptor was taken from a woman in her thirties in good health and CMV-seropositive. The V call is TRBV6-5, the J call TRBJ1-5, with D unresolved. The CDR3 loop reads CASSYAVNQPQHF. In nucleotides, the CDR3 is TGTGCCAGCAGTTACGCAGTAAATCAGCCCCAGCATTTT.